This T cell receptor beta chain was sequenced during a study of blood T cell repertoires in COVID-19. About the research overall: From the United States, Italy and Spain came samples of acute and convalescent COVID-19. Sample material is recorded as cDNA or gDNA derived from T cells, B-cell-depleted T cells, or PBMCs.

Authors' processing steps: Researchers report that nucleated cell counts were estimated from reference gene primer amplification. The protocol was immunoSEQ multiplex PCR, while the TCRdb copy is restricted to in-frame clones and leaves out a portion. The V and J calls and clone size come from that table; D and trimming were worked out from the DNA. The sample has roughly 100,000 clones, 89% seen once. The sequence derives from an elderly woman with active COVID-19. The sequenced material came from peripheral blood.

The CDR3 is CASSWGTGNQPQHF. DNA of the CDR3: TGCGCCAGCAGCTGGGGGACAGGAAATCAGCCCCAGCATTTT. The rearrangement joins TRBV5-1 to TRBJ1-5; the match to TRBD1 covers 8 bases. This CDR3 has 14 amino acids. J was trimmed by 4 bases and V by 3 bases; bases with no gene match: 3. Looked up from germline, CDR1 is SGHRS and CDR2 is YFSETQ.